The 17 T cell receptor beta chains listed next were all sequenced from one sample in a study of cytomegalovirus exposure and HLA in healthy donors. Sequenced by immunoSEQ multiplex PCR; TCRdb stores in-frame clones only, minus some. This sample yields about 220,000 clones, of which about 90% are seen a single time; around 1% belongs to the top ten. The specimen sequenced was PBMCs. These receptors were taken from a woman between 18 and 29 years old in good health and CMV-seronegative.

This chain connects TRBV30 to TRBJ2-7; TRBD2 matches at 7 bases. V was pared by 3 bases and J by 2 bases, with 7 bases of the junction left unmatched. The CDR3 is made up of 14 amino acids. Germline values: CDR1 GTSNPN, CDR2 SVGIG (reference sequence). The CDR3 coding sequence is TGTGCCTGGAGGTTGTTGGGGGGGACCTACGAGCAGTACTTC. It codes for CAWRLLGGTYEQYF. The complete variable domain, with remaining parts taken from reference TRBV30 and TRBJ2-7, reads SQTIHQWPATLVQPVGSPLSLECTVEGTSNPNLYWYRQAAGRGLQLLFYSVGIGQISSEVPQNLSASRPQDRQFILSSKKLLLSDSGFYLCAWRLLGGTYEQYFGPGTRLTVT.

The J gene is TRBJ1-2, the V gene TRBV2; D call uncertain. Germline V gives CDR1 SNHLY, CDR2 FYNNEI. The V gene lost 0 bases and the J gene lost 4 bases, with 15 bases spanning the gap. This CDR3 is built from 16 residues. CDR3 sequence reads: CASSEAAGSALYGYTF. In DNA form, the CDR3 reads TGTGCCAGCAGTGAAGCTGCGGGTTCAGCGCTCTATGGCTACACCTTC. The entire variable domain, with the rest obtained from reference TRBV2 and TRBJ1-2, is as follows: EPEVTQTPSHQVTQMGQEVILRCVPISNHLYFYWYRQILGQKVEFLVSFYNNEISEKSEIFDDQFSVERPDGSNFTLKIRSTKLEDSAMYFCASSEAAGSALYGYTFGSGTRLTVV.

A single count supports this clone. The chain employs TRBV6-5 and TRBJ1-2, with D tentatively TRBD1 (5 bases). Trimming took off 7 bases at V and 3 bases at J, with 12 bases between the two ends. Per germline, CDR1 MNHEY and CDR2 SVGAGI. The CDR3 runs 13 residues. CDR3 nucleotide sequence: TGTGCCAGCAAGACAGCCGGAGACTATGGCTACACCTTC. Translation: CASKTAGDYGYTF.

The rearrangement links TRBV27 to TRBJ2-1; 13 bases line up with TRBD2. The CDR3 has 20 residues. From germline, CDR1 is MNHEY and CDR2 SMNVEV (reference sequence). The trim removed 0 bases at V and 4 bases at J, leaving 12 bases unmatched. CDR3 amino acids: CASSLSVWGLLAGGYNEQFF. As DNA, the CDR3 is TGTGCCAGCAGTTTATCCGTTTGGGGACTACTAGCGGGAGGGTACAATGAGCAGTTCTTC.

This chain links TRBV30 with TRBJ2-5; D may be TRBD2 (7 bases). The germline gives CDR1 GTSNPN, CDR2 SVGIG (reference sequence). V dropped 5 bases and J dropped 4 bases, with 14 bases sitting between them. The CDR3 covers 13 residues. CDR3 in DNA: TGTGCCTGGGCACAAGGGGGGGGAGAGACCCAGTACTTC. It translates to CAWAQGGGETQYF.

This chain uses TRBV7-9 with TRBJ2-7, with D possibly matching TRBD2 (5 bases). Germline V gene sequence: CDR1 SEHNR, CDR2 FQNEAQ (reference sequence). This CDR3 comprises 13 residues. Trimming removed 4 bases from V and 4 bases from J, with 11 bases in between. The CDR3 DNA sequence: TGTGCCAGCAGCTACGGAGGCGGTTACGAGCAGTACTTC. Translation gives CASSYGGGYEQYF.

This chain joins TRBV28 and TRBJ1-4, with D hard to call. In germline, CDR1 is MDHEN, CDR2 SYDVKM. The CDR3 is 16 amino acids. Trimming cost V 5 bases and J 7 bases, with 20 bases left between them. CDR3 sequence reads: CASSATSFEVGEKLFF. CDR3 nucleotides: TGTGCCAGCAGTGCCACCTCTTTTGAGGTTGGTGAAAAACTGTTTTTT.

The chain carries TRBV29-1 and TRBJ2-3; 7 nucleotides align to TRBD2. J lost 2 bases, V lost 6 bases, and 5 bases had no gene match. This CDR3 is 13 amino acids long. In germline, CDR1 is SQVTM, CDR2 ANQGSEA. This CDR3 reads CSVGGIFTDTQYF. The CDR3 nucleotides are TGCAGCGTGGGGGGGATTTTCACAGATACGCAGTATTTT.

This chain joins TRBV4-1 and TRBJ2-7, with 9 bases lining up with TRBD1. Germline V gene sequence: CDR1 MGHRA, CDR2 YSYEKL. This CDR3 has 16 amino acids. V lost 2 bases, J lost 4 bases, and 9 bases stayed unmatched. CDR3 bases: TGCGCCAGCAGCCAACGTTGGGGACAGGGAAGGTACGAGCAGTACTTC. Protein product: CASSQRWGQGRYEQYF.

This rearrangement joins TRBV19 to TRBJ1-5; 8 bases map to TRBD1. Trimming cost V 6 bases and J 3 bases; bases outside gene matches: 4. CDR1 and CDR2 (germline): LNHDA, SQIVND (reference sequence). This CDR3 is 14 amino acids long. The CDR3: CASRGQENNQPQHF. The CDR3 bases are TGTGCCAGTAGGGGACAGGAAAACAATCAGCCCCAGCATTTT.

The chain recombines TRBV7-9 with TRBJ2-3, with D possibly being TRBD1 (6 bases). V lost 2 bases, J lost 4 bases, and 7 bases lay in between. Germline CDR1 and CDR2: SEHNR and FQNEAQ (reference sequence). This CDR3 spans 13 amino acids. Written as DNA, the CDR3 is TGTGCCAGCAGCTTACCAGGGGCAGATACGCAGTATTTT. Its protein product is CASSLPGADTQYF. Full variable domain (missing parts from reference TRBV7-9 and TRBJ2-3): DTGVSQNPRHKITKRGQNVTFRCDPISEHNRLYWYRQTLGQGPEFLTYFQNEAQLEKSRLLSDRFSAERPKGSFSTLEIQRTEQGDSAMYLCASSLPGADTQYFGPGTRLTVL.

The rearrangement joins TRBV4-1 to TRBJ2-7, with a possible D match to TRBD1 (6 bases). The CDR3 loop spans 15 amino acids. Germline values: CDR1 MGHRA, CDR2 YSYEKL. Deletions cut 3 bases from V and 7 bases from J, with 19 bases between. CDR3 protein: CASSHAPGQPPEQYF. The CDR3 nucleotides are TGCGCCAGCAGCCATGCCCCGGGACAACCTCCAGAGCAGTACTTC.

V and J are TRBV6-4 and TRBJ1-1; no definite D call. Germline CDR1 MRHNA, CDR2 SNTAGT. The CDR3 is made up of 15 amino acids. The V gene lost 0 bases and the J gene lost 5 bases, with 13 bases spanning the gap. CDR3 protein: CASSDSFRGRTEAFF. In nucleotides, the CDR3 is TGTGCCAGCAGTGACTCGTTCCGAGGAAGGACTGAAGCTTTCTTT.

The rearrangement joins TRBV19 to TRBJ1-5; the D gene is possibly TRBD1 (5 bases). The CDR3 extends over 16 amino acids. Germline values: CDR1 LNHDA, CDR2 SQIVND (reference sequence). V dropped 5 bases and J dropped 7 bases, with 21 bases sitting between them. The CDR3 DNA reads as TGTGCCAGTAGTGGGCAGGGATCGGGTATCGGCCAGCCCCAGCATTTT. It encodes CASSGQGSGIGQPQHF.

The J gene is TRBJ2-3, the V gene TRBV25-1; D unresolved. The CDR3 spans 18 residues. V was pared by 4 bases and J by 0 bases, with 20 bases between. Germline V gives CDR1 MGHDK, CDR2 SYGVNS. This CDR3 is CASSVSGTRLSSTDTQYF. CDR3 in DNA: TGTGCCAGCAGTGTATCGGGTACACGGCTCTCTAGCACAGATACGCAGTATTTT.

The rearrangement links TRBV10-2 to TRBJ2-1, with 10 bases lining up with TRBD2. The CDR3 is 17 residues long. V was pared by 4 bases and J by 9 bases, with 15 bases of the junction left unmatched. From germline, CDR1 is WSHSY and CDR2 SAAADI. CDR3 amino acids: CASSGVRGLAGAGEQFF. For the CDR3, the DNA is TGCGCCAGCAGTGGCGTACGTGGGCTAGCGGGAGCTGGTGAGCAGTTCTTC.

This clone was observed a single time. The CDR3 bases are TGCGCCAGCAGCCAAGTCGTGGGACAGGGTTTTAACACTGAAGCTTTCTTT. This codes for CASSQVVGQGFNTEAFF. This sequence joins TRBV4-1 and TRBJ1-1, with TRBD1 matching 9 bases. Germline V lookup: CDR1 MGHRA, CDR2 YSYEKL. The CDR3 is made up of 17 amino acids. Trimming took 1 base from V and 2 from J; bases not matched to a gene: 8.